This entry describes one T cell receptor beta chain. This record comes from a study of blood T cell repertoires in COVID-19. Study details: T cells, B-cell-depleted T cells, or PBMCs supplied cDNA or gDNA.

V trimming: 4 bases; J trimming: 0 bases; junction bases outside the gene matches: 13. Germline lookup yields CDR1 SGHVS and CDR2 FNYEAQ. The length of the CDR3 is 20 residues. In the authors' methods: Nucleated cell number was recorded as an estimate derived from reference gene primer amplification. The protocol was immunoSEQ multiplex PCR, while the TCRdb copy is restricted to in-frame clones and leaves out a portion. Clonal size and the V and J genes are those of that table, whereas D and trimming came from the DNA. The sample consists of 110,000 to 150,000 clones, roughly 84% of them appearing once. Recruits, aged about 18 to 89 years, lived in about two dozen US areas.

Sequencing was carried out using PBMCs or T cells enriched from blood (not recorded which). This chain connects TRBV7-6 to TRBJ2-1; the match to TRBD2 covers 12 bases. The source is a man in his forties with acute COVID-19. CDR3 nucleotide sequence: TGTGCCAGCAGCTCTGCCTGGGGACTAGCGGGTGAGAGCTCCTACAATGAGCAGTTCTTC. Translating it yields CASSSAWGLAGESSYNEQFF.